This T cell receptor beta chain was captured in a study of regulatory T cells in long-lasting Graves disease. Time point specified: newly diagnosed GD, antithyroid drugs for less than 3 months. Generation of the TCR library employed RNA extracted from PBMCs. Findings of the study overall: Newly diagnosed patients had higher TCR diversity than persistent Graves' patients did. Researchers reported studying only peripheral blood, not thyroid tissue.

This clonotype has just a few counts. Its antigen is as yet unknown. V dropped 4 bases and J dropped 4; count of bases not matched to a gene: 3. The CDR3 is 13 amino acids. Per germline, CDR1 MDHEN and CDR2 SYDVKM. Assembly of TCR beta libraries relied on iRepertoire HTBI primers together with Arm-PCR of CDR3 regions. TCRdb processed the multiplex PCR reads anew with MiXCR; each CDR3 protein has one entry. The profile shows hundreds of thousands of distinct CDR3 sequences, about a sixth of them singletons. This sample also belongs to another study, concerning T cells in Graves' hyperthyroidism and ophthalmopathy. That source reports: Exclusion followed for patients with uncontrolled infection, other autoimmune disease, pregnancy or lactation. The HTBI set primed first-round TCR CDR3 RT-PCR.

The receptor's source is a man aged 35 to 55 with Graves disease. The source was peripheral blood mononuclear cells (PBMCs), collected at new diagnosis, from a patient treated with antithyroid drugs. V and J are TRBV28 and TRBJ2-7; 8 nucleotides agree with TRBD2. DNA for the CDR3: TGTGCCAGCAGTTATAGCGGGGTGTACGAGCAGTACTTC. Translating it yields CASSYSGVYEQYF.